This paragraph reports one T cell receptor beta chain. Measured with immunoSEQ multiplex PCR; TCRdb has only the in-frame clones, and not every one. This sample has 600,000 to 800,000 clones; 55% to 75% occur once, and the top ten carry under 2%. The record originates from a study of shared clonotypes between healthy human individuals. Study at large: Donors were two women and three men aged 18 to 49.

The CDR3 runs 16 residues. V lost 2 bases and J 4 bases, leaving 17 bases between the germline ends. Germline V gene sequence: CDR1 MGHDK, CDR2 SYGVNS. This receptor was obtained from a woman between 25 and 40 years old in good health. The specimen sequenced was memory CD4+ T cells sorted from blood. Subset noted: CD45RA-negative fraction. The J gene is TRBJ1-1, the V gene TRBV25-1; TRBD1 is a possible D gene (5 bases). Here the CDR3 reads CASSEGPGTRGTEAFF. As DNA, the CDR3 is TGTGCCAGCAGTGAAGGTCCAGGGACGAGAGGCACTGAAGCTTTCTTT. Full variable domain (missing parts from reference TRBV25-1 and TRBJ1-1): EADIYQTPRYLVIGTGKKITLECSQTMGHDKMYWYQQDPGMELHLIHYSYGVNSTEKGDLSSESTVSRIRTEHFPLTLESARPSHTSQYLCASSEGPGTRGTEAFFGQGTRLTVV.